This passage covers 13 T cell receptor beta chains from one sample sequenced in a study of T-cell reconstitution after alpha-beta-depleted transplantation in children. Construction of the TCRbeta library involved unique molecular identifiers. TCRdb called the PCR reads again in MiXCR, with one record for every CDR3 protein. The table includes about 300,000 distinct CDR3 sequences, 6.5% to 9% detected once. These TCRs' antigens remain unknown. General observations from the study: When one year had passed after transplant, most T-cell counts and diversity came from newly produced T cells.

This specimen consisted of peripheral blood, obtained 360 days after TCRalphabeta/CD19-depleted stem cell transplant. The receptors here all came from a female patient between 2 and 15 years old who had a stem cell transplant for Fanconi anemia, so the T cells may come from the graft donor.

This clonotype was observed at least ten times. The CDR3 DNA follows: TGCAGCGTCCTTCAGGGGGCAGGGGGCTACACCTTC. Amino acid sequence: CSVLQGAGGYTF. V is TRBV29-1 and J is TRBJ1-2; 8 bases align to TRBD1. This CDR3 spans 12 amino acids. CDR1 is SQVTM and CDR2 is ANQGSEA in the germline V gene. V was clipped by 6 bases and J by 8 bases; unmatched bases: 8.

V gene TRBV7-6 combines with J gene TRBJ2-3, with D perhaps TRBD2 (5 bases). Germline V gives CDR1 SGHVS, CDR2 FNYEAQ. V was clipped by 1 base and J by 2 bases, with 16 bases between them. CDR3 length: 17 residues. The CDR3 sequence: CASSLVPGTRDTDTQYF. The DNA for the CDR3 is TGTGCCAGCAGCTTAGTACCCGGAACCCGGGACACAGATACGCAGTATTTT.

The chain links TRBV12-3 or TRBV12-4 to TRBJ1-2, with TRBD1 matching over 12 bases. This CDR3 is 13 amino acids long. After removal of 2 bases from V and 12 bases from J, the junction contained 4 bases not matched to a gene. In DNA form, the CDR3 reads TGTGCCAGCAGTTTAACGGGACAGGGGGCGCACACCTTC. It yields the protein CASSLTGQGAHTF.

This clonotype has at least ten counts. This sequence joins TRBV28 and TRBJ1-2; D unclear. Looked up from germline, CDR1 is MDHEN and CDR2 is SYDVKM. V lost 6 bases, J lost 4 bases, and 18 bases lay in between. This CDR3 comprises 15 residues. CDR3 in amino acids: CASSTWTAMGYGYTF. Here the CDR3 DNA reads TGTGCCAGCAGCACCTGGACGGCGATGGGCTATGGCTACACCTTC.

This clonotype showed up many times. This chain uses TRBV6-2 or TRBV6-3 with TRBJ1-1, with TRBD1 matching 8 bases. The CDR3 has 14 amino acids. Germline V gene lookup returns CDR1 MNHEY and CDR2 SVGEGT. J gave up 5 bases and V 2 bases, and 4 bases lay outside the gene matches. The CDR3 DNA follows: TGTGCCAGCAGTTACGACAGGGGACGAACTGAAGCTTTCTTT. It codes for CASSYDRGRTEAFF.

This clonotype showed up many times. V gene TRBV2 combines with J gene TRBJ2-5, with 9 bases lining up with TRBD2. CDR3 length: 16 residues. CDR1 is SNHLY, CDR2 FYNNEI, per germline. Trimming removed 4 bases from V and 1 base from J; junction bases left unmatched: 7. Here the CDR3 reads CASSASSGISQETQYF. DNA for the CDR3: TGTGCCAGCAGTGCCTCTAGCGGGATCTCCCAAGAGACCCAGTACTTC.

This clonotype showed up many times. The chain joins TRBV4-1 to TRBJ2-7, with 7 bases lining up with TRBD1. The V segment lost 1 base and the J segment 4 bases; nucleotides outside the gene matches: 13. The CDR3 extends over 17 amino acids. CDR1 and CDR2 from the germline V gene are MGHRA and YSYEKL. The chain's CDR3 is CASSQVRLPGQKYEQYF. CDR3 DNA sequence: TGCGCCAGCAGCCAAGTTCGACTTCCGGGACAGAAATACGAGCAGTACTTC.

This clonotype was seen repeatedly, ten times or more. V usage is TRBV20-1 and J usage is TRBJ1-1; D is undetermined. The V end lost 1 base, the J end lost 4 bases, and 13 bases lay between the germline ends. CDR3 length: 14 residues. CDR1 DFQATT and CDR2 SNEGSKA come from the germline V gene (reference sequence). In DNA, the CDR3 is TGCAGTGCTAGAGTATTGGGGTATAGCACTGAAGCTTTCTTT. Protein product: CSARVLGYSTEAFF.

Ten or more counts support this clonotype. The chain carries TRBV6-5 and TRBJ2-3; tentative D call: TRBD1 (5 bases). CDR1 MNHEY and CDR2 SVGAGI come from the germline V gene. The CDR3 has 13 residues. V was cut by 3 bases and J by 4 bases, with 8 bases left in between. This CDR3 is CASSYQGADTQYF. CDR3 bases: TGTGCCAGCAGTTATCAAGGGGCAGATACGCAGTATTTT.

This clonotype has more than one count but fewer than ten. This chain links TRBV2 with TRBJ1-1; no clear D gene. The CDR3 is made up of 14 amino acids. Germline CDR1 and CDR2: SNHLY and FYNNEI. Trimming cost V 6 bases and J 0 bases, with 11 bases left between them. The CDR3 DNA is TGTGCCAGCAGGACGACACCCATGAACACTGAAGCTTTCTTT. Translated, it gives CASRTTPMNTEAFF. Using reference TRBV2 and TRBJ1-1 for the parts outside the CDR3, the full variable domain is EPEVTQTPSHQVTQMGQEVILRCVPISNHLYFYWYRQILGQKVEFLVSFYNNEISEKSEIFDDQFSVERPDGSNFTLKIRSTKLEDSAMYFCASRTTPMNTEAFFGQGTRLTVV.

In this sample, this clonotype turned up many times. V is TRBV5-5 and J is TRBJ2-7, with TRBD1 identical over 9 bases. V trimming: 1 base; J trimming: 2 bases; junction bases outside the gene matches: 7. The CDR3 spans 16 residues. From germline, CDR1 is SGHKS and CDR2 YYEKEE (reference sequence). CDR3 bases: TGTGCCAGCAGCTTGAGTATAGGGACAGGGCCCTACGAGCAGTACGTC. Encoded protein: CASSLSIGTGPYEQYV.

This clonotype was seen more than once but under ten times. The CDR3 bases are TGTGCCAGCAGTGATGAGACTAGTTTCGGCAATAGTGAGCAGTTCTTC. Its protein is CASSDETSFGNSEQFF. The V gene is TRBV2, the J gene TRBJ2-1; possible D gene TRBD2, 6 bases. Germline V gene data show CDR1 as SNHLY and CDR2 as FYNNEI. Between the trimmed V and J ends, which lost 3 bases and 9 bases, there was a span of 21 bases. The length of the CDR3 is 16 residues.

This clonotype was counted ten times or more. The V and J genes are TRBV6-1 and TRBJ2-5; 9 positions agree with TRBD1. CDR3 length: 15 residues. V was pared by 6 bases and J by 4 bases, with 9 bases of the junction left unmatched. Germline-derived CDR1 and CDR2 are MNHNS and SASEGT. The CDR3 sequence is CASRMDRGWAETQYF. The CDR3 DNA is TGTGCCAGCAGAATGGACAGGGGATGGGCAGAGACCCAGTACTTC.